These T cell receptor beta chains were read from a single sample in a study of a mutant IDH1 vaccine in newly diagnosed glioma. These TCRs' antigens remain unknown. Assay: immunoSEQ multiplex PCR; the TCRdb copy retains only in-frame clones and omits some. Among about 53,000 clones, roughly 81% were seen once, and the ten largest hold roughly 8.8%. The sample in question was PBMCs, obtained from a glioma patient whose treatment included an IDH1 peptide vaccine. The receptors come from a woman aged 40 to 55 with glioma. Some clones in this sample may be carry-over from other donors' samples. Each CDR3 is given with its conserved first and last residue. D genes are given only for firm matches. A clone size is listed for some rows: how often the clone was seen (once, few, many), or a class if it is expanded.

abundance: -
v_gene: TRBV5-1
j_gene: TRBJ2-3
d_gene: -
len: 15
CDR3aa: CASSLGTPSTDTQYF
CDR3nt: TGCGCCAGCAGCTTAGGCACTCCTAGCACAGATACGCAGTATTTT

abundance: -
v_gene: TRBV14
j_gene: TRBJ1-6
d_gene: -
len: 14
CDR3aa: CASSQEVRNSPLHF
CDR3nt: TGTGCCAGCAGCCAAGAAGTTAGAAATTCACCCCTCCACTTT

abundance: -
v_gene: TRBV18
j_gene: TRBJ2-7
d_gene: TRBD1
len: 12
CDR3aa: CASSGTGPQQYF
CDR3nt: TGTGCCAGCTCAGGGACAGGGCCCCAGCAGTACTTC

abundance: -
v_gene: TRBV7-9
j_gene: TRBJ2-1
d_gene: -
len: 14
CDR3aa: CASSPGLDYNEQFF
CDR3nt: TGTGCCAGCAGCCCCGGACTGGATTACAATGAGCAGTTCTTC

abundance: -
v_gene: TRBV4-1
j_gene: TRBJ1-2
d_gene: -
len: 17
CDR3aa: CASSLQGSGGGFYGYTF
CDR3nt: TGCGCCAGCAGCCTCCAAGGGTCCGGGGGTGGCTTCTATGGCTACACCTTC

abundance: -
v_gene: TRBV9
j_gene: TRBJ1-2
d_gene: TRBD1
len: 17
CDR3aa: CASSALDRGPANYGYTF
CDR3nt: TGTGCCAGCAGCGCCCTGGACAGGGGACCGGCTAACTATGGCTACACCTTC

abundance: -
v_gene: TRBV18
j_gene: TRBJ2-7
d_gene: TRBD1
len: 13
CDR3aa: CASSPGTGGEQYF
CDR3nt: TGTGCCAGCTCACCAGGAACAGGGGGAGAACAGTACTTC

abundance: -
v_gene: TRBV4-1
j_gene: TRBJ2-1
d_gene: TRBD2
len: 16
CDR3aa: CASSQGTVTGTSAQFF
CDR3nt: TGCGCCAGCAGCCAAGGGACTGTAACCGGGACTAGTGCGCAGTTCTTC

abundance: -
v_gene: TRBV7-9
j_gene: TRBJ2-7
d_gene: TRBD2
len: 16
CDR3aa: CASSLALGGGRYEQYF
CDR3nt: TGTGCCAGCAGCTTAGCGCTTGGGGGAGGGCGCTACGAGCAGTACTTC

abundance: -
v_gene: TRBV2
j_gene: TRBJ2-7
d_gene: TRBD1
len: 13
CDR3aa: CASRQGAGPEQYF
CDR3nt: TGTGCCAGCCGGCAGGGGGCAGGGCCCGAGCAGTACTTC

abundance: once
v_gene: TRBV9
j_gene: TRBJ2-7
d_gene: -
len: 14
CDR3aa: CASSVQDGSYEQYF
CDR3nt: TGTGCCAGCAGCGTACAGGACGGTTCCTACGAGCAGTACTTC

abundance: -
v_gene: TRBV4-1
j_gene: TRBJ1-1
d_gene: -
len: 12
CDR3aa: CASSHEGPEAFF
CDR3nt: TGCGCCAGCAGCCACGAGGGTCCTGAAGCTTTCTTT

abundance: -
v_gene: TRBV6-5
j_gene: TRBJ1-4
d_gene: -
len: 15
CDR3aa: CASSYSGTTNEKLFF
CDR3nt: TGTGCCAGCAGTTACTCGGGTACAACTAATGAAAAACTGTTTTTT

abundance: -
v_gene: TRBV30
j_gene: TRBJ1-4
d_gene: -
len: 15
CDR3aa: CAWSLLGGTNEKLFF
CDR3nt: TGTGCCTGGAGCCTCCTTGGGGGCACTAATGAAAAACTGTTTTTT

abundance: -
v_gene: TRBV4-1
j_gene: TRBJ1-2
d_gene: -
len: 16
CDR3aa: CASSLSAGQINYGYTF
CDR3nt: TGCGCCAGCAGCCTTTCCGCCGGACAGATAAACTATGGCTACACCTTC

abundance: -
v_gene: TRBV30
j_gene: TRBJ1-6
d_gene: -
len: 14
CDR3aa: CAWRRAASNSPLHF
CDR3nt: TGTGCCTGGAGGAGGGCAGCATCTAATTCACCCCTCCACTTT

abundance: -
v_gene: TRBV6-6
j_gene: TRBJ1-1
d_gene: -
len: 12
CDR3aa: CASSYSNKWAFF
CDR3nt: TGTGCCAGCAGTTACTCGAATAAGTGGGCTTTCTTT

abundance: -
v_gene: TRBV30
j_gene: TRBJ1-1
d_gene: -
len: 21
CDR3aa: CAWSVLWGSSLLLGGRTEAFF
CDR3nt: TGTGCCTGGAGTGTACTGTGGGGGTCTTCCTTATTACTGGGGGGAAGGACTGAAGCTTTCTTT

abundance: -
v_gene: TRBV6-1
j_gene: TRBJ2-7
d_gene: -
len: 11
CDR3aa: CASSELGEQYF
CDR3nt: TGTGCCAGCAGTGAATTGGGAGAGCAGTACTTC

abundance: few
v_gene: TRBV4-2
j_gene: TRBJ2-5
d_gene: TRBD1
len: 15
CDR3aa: CASSQQDRDQETQYF
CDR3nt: TGTGCCAGCAGCCAGCAGGACAGGGACCAAGAGACCCAGTACTTC

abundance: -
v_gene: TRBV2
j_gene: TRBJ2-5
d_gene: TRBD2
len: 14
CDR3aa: CASTPSGLQETQYF
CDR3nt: TGTGCCAGCACCCCATCGGGACTACAAGAGACCCAGTACTTC

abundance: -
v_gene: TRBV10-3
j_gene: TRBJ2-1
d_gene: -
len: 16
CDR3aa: CAISPFGQPMVNEQFF
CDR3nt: TGTGCCATCAGCCCCTTTGGACAGCCGATGGTGAATGAGCAGTTCTTC

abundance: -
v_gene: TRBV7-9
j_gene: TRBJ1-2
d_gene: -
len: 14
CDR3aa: CASSLGGGYYGYTF
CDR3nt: TGTGCCAGCAGCTTGGGGGGTGGGTACTATGGCTACACCTTC

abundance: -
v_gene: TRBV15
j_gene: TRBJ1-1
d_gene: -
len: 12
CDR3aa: CATSGIDSPAFF
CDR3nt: TGTGCCACCAGCGGAATCGACAGTCCAGCTTTCTTT

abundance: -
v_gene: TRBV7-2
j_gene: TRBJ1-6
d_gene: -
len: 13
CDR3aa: CASSISYNSPLHF
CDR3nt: TGTGCCAGCAGTATATCCTATAATTCACCCCTCCACTTT

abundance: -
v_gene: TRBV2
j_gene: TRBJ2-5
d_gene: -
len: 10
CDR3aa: CASDHETQYF
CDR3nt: TGTGCCAGCGACCATGAGACCCAGTACTTC

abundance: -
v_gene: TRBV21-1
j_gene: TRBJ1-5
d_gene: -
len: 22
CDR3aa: CASSKALRGLSRGQTSNQPQHF
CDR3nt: TGTGCCAGCAGCAAAGCGCTACGGGGTTTGAGCAGGGGGCAGACTAGCAATCAGCCCCAGCATTTT

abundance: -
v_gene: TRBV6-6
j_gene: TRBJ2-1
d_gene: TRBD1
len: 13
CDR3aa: CASRRPGGNEQFF
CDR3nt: TGTGCCAGCAGAAGGCCAGGGGGAAATGAGCAGTTCTTC

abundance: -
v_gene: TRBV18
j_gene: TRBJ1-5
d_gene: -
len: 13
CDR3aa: CASSPPGNQPQHF
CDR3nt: TGTGCCAGCTCACCACCGGGCAATCAGCCCCAGCATTTT

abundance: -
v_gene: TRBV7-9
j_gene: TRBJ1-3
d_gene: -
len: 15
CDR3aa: CASSPQASSGNTIYF
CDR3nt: TGTGCCAGCAGCCCACAGGCCTCCTCTGGAAACACCATATATTTT

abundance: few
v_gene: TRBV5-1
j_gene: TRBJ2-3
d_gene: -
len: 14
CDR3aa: CASSLAVDPDTQYF
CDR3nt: TGCGCCAGCAGCTTGGCGGTAGATCCAGATACGCAGTATTTT

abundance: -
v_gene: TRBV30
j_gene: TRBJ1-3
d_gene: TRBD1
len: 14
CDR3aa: CAWTPGTGGNTIYF
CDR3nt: TGTGCCTGGACCCCCGGGACAGGAGGAAACACCATATATTTT

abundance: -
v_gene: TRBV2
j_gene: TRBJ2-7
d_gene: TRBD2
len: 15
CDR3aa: CASRPTSGVSYEQYF
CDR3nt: TGTGCCAGCAGACCGACTAGCGGGGTCTCCTACGAGCAGTACTTC

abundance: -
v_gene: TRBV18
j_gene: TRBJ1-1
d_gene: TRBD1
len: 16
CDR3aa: CASSQSGTVKGTEAFF
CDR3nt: TGTGCCAGCTCACAATCCGGGACAGTCAAGGGGACTGAAGCTTTCTTT

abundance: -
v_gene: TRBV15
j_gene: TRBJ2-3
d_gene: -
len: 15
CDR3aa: CATSSDGRSTDTQYF
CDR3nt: TGTGCCACCAGCAGCGATGGCAGAAGCACAGATACGCAGTATTTT

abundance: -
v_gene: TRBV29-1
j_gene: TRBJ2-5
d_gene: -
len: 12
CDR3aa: CSVERTEETQYF
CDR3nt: TGCAGCGTTGAACGGACGGAAGAGACCCAGTACTTC

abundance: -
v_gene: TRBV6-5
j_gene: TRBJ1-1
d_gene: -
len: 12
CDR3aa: CASSLVGTEAFF
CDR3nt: TGTGCCAGCAGTCTGGTCGGGACTGAAGCTTTCTTT

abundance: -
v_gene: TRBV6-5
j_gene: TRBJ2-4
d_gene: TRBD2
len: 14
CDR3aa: CASRPTGTSNIQYF
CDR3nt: TGTGCCAGCAGACCAACCGGGACTAGCAACATTCAGTACTTC

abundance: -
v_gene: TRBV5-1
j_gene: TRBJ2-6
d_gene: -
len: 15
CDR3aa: CASRDEGLGANVLTF
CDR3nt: TGCGCCAGCAGAGACGAGGGTCTTGGGGCCAACGTCCTGACTTTC

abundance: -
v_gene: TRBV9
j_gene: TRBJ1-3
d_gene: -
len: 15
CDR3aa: CASSVALGTSDTIYF
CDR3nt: TGTGCCAGCAGCGTAGCGCTAGGGACGAGTGACACCATATATTTT

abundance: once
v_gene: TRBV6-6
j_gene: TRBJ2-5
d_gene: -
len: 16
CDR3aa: CASSYSGPGYGETQYF
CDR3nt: TGTGCCAGCAGTTACTCTGGTCCGGGGTATGGAGAGACCCAGTACTTC

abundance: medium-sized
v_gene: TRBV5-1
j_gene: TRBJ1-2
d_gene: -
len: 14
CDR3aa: CASSLEGPFFSYTF
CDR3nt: TGCGCCAGCAGCTTGGAGGGCCCCTTCTTTAGCTACACCTTC

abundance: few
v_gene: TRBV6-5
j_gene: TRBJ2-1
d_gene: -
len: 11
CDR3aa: CASSWGPEQFF
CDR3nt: TGTGCCAGCAGTTGGGGCCCCGAGCAGTTCTTC

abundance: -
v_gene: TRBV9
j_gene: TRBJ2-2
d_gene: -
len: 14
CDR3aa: CASSVQADTGELFF
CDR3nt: TGTGCCAGCAGCGTACAGGCCGACACCGGGGAGCTGTTTTTT

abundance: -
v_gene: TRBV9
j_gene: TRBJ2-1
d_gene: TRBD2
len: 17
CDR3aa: CASSPPGLAGGYNEQFF
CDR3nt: TGTGCCAGCAGCCCTCCGGGACTAGCGGGGGGTTACAATGAGCAGTTCTTC

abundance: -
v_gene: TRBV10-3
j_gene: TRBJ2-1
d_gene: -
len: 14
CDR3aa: CAISYDTTYNEQFF
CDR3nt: TGTGCCATCAGTTATGACACCACCTACAATGAGCAGTTCTTC

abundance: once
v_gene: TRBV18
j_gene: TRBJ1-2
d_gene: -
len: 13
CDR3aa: CASSPGLQGGYTF
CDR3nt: TGTGCCAGCTCACCAGGCCTACAAGGCGGCTACACCTTC

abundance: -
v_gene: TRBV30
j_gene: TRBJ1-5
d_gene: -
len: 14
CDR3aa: CAWSGPLQGQPQHF
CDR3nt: TGTGCCTGGAGTGGTCCTTTACAGGGTCAGCCCCAGCATTTT

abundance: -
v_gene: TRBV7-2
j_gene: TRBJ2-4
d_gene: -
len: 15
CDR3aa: CASSLARTAKNIQYF
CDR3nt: TGTGCCAGCAGCTTAGCCAGGACCGCCAAAAACATTCAGTACTTC

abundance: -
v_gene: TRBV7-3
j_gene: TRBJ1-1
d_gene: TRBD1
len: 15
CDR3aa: CASSFSQGANTEAFF
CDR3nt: TGTGCCAGCAGCTTTTCACAGGGGGCGAACACTGAAGCTTTCTTT

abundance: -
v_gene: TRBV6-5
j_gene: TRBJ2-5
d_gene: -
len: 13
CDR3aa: CASSRGGRETQYF
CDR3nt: TGTGCCAGCAGTAGGGGGGGACGAGAGACCCAGTACTTC